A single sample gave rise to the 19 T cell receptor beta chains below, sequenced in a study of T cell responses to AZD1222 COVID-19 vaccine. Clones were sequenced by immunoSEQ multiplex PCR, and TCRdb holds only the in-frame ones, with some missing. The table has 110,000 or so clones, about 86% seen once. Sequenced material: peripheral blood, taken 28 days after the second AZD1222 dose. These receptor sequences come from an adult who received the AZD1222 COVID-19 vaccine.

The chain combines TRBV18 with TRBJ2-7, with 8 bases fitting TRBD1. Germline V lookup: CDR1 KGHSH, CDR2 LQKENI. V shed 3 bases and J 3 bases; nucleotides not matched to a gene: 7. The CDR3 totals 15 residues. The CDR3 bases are TGTGCCAGCTCACCCGGGACAGGCATGGGCTACGAGCAGTACTTC. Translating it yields CASSPGTGMGYEQYF.

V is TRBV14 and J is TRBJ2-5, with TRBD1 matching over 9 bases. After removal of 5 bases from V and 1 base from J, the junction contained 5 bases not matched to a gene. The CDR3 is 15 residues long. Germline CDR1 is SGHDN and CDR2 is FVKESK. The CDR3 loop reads CASSKGQGIQETQYF. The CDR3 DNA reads TGTGCCAGCAGCAAGGGACAGGGAATCCAAGAGACCCAGTACTTC. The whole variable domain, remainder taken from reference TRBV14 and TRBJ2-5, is EAGVTQFPSHSVIEKGQTVTLRCDPISGHDNLYWYRRVMGKEIKFLLHFVKESKQDESGMPNNRFLAERTGGTYSTLKVQPAELEDSGVYFCASSKGQGIQETQYFGPGTRLLVL.

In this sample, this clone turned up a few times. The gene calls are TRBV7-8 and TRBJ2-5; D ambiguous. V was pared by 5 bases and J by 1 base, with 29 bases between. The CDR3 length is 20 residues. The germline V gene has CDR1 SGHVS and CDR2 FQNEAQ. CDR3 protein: CASSPYKRNQVKLTQETQYF. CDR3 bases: TGTGCCAGCAGCCCCTATAAGAGAAATCAAGTTAAACTTACCCAAGAGACCCAGTACTTC.

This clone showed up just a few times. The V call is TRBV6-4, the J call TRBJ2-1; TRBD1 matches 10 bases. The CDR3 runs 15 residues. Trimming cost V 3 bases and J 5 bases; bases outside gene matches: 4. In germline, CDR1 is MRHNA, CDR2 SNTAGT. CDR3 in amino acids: CASSERQGAHNEQFF. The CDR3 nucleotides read TGTGCCAGCAGTGAGCGACAGGGGGCCCACAATGAGCAGTTCTTC.

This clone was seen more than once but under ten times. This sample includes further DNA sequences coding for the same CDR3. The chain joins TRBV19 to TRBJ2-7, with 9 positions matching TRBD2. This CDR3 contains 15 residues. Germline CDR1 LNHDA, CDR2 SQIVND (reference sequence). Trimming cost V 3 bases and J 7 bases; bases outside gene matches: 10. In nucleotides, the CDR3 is TGTGCCAGTAGTATCAGCAGCGGGAGGCCTGGGGAGCAGTACTTC. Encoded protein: CASSISSGRPGEQYF. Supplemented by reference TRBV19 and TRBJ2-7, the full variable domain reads DGGITQSPKYLFRKEGQNVTLSCEQNLNHDAMYWYRQDPGQGLRLIYYSQIVNDFQKGDIAEGYSVSREKKESFPLTVTSAQKNPTAFYLCASSISSGRPGEQYFGPGTRLTVT.

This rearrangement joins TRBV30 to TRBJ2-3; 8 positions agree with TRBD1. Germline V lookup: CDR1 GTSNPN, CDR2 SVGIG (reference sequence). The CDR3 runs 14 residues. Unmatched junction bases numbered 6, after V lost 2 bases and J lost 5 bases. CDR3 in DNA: TGTGCCTGGAGTAAAGGACAGGGCCGAGATACGCAGTATTTT. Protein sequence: CAWSKGQGRDTQYF.

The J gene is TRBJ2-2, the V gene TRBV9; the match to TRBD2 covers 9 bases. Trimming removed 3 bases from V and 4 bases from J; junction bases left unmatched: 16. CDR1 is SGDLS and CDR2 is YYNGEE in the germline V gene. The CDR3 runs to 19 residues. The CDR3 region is CASSARRVAGGPRTGELFF. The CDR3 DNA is TGTGCCAGCAGCGCCCGCAGGGTGGCGGGAGGGCCCCGCACCGGGGAGCTGTTTTTT.

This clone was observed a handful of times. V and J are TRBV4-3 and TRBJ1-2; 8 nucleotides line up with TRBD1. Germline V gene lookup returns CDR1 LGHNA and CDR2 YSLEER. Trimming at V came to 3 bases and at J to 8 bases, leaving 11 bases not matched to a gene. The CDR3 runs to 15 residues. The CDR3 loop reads CASSHDRGRGGGYTF. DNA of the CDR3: TGCGCCAGCAGCCACGACAGGGGTAGAGGCGGAGGCTACACCTTC.

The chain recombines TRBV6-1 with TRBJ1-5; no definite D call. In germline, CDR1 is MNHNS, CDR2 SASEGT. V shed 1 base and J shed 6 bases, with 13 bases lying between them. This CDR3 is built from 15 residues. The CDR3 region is CASSEGWQVGQPQHF. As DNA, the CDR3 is TGTGCCAGCAGTGAAGGTTGGCAGGTCGGTCAGCCCCAGCATTTT.

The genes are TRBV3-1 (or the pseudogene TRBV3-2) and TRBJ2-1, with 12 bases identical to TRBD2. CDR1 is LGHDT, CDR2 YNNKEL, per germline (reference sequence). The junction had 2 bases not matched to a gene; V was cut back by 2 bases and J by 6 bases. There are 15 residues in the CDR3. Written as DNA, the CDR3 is TGTGCCAGCAGCCAACTAGCGGGAGGGCCCAATGAGCAGTTCTTC. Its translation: CASSQLAGGPNEQFF.

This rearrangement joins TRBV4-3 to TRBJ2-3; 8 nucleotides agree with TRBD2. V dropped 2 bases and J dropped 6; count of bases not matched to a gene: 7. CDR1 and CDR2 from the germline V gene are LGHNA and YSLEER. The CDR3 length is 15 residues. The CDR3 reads CASSQSPGGLDTQYF. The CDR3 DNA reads TGCGCCAGCAGCCAATCGCCGGGGGGGCTGGATACGCAGTATTTT.

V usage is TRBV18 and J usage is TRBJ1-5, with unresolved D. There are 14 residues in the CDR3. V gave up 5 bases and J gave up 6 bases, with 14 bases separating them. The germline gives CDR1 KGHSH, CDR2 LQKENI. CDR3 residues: CASSFDTVGQPQHF. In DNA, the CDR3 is TGTGCCAGCTCATTTGACACCGTTGGTCAGCCCCAGCATTTT.

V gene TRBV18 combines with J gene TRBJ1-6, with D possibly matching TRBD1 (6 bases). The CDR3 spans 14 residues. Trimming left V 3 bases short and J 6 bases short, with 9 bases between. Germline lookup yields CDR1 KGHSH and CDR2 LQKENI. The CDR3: CASSPRQVNSPLHF. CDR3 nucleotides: TGTGCCAGCTCACCTAGACAGGTTAATTCACCCCTCCACTTT.

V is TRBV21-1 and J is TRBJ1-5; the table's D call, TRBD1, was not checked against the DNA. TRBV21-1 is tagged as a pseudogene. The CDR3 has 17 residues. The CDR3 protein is CASSPLDRVHSNQPQHF. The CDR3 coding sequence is TGTGCCAGCAGCCCATTGGACAGGGTCCATAGCAATCAGCCCCAGCATTTT.

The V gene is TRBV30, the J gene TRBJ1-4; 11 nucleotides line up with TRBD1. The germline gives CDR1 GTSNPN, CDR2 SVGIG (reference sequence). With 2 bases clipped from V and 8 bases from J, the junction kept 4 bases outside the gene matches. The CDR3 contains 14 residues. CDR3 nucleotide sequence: TGTGCCTGGAGTCCGGGACAGGGGGAGGAAAAACTGTTTTTT. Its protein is CAWSPGQGEEKLFF.

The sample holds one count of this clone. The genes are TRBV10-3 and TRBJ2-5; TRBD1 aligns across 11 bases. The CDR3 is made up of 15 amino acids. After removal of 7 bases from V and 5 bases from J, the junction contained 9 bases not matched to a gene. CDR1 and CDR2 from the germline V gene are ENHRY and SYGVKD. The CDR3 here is CAITPGTGGGETQYF. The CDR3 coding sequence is TGTGCCATCACTCCCGGGACAGGGGGAGGTGAGACCCAGTACTTC.

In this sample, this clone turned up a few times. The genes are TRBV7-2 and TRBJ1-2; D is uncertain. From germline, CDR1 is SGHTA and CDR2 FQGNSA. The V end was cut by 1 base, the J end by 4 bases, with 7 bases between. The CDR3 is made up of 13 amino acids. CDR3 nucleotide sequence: TGTGCCAGCAGCTTAGGCGGTTTCTATGGCTACACCTTC. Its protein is CASSLGGFYGYTF.

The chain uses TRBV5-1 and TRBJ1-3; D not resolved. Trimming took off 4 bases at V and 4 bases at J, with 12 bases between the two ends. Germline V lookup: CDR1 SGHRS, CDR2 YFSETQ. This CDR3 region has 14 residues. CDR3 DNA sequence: TGCGCCAGCAGCCTTGGTAGCGAAGGAAACACCATATATTTT. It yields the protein CASSLGSEGNTIYF. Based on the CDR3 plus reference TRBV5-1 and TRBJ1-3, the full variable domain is KAGVTQTPRYLIKTRGQQVTLSCSPISGHRSVSWYQQTPGQGLQFLFEYFSETQRNKGNFPGRFSGRQFSNSRSEMNVSTLELGDSALYLCASSLGSEGNTIYFGEGSWLTVV.

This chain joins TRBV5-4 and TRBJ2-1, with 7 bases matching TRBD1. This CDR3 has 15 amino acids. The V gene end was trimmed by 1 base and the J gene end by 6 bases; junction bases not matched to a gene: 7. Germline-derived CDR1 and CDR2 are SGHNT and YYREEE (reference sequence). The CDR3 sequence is CASSLRGRIGNEQFF. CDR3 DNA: TGTGCCAGCAGCTTGAGGGGGCGCATTGGCAATGAGCAGTTCTTC.